The clone carrying this T cell receptor (beta chain) was observed once. Its cognate antigen is unknown. The PCR ran on 60 Vbeta and 13 Jbeta primers. Some clones are missing from TCRdb's copy, which holds only in-frame ones; the method was immunoSEQ multiplex PCR. This table holds around 210,000 clones, over 75% found once. This sample was taken from a study of cytomegalovirus exposure and HLA in healthy donors. Study background: Caucasian-associated ancestry cluster membership applied to about 80% of 398 genotyped donors.

From germline, CDR1 is SGHNT and CDR2 YYREEE (reference sequence). Trimming removed 2 bases at V and 3 bases at J, with 24 bases between. The CDR3 consists of 18 residues. Notes on the study in general: Across HLA loci, a later analysis found differing TCR association rates, with DRB1 most and HLA-C fewest. For most TCR beta V segments, an earlier analysis put the productive rate at about 87% or about 30% of the time.

The chain recombines TRBV5-4 with TRBJ2-7, with D perhaps TRBD1 (6 bases). The material sequenced was PBMCs. This receptor was taken from a boy aged 10-17 years in good health and CMV-seronegative. The CDR3 reads CASSFDHQVLRGGYEQYF. CDR3 sequence (DNA): TGTGCCAGCAGCTTTGATCATCAGGTCCTCAGAGGGGGCTACGAGCAGTACTTC.